This TCR beta chain was identified during a study of cytomegalovirus exposure and HLA in healthy donors (dated by TCRdb to about 2017). Study-level background: According to an earlier analysis of several hundred of the donors, 150 million to 200 million T cells yielded 117 million unique TCR beta sequences and approximately 280 Gb of sequence data. Donor age, sex, ethnicity and CMV serostatus were collected together with the repertoire data. Both class I and class II loci were covered by HLA typing, at four-digit resolution. Among the approximately 430 genotyped donors, around 81% belonged to the genetic ancestry cluster associated with self-reported Caucasian donors. The study was designed to test whether signatures of past pathogen exposure could be identified by cataloging public T cell receptors. In the later analysis, no new phenotypic data were used to find candidate immune exposures; instead, reliance was placed on TCR beta sequences and their occurrence across donors. An earlier analysis of roughly 600 of the donors used high-throughput TCR beta sequencing to judge whether each TCR beta V gene segment behaved as functional or pseudogenic. Using immunosequencing, the study profiled T cell repertoires from fewer than 850 subjects and related those repertoires to cytomegalovirus serostatus. In addition to the first cohort of around 670 subjects, a separate validation cohort of approximately 110 different subjects was used. A later genetic analysis used genome-wide SNP genotypes for about 55% of the 666 donors, treating that subset as a discovery cohort. Typing coverage varied by locus: roughly 620-640 donors for A, B, C, DRB1 and DQB1; around 560 for DQA1; 606 for DPA1; approximately 490 for DPB1. Among some 400 genotyped donors of the cohort, an average of about 220,000 unique TCR beta nucleotide sequences was sequenced per donor, of which roughly 17% were non-productive. High-throughput TCR immunosequencing, statistical association of individual TCRs with disease status, and machine learning were combined to predict cytomegalovirus infection status. About 5 DR-DQ haplotypes were handled as single units for association and clustering, since linkage in the cohort was strong. Every discovery cohort repertoire had been produced on one sequencing platform. Approximately 300 gigabases of sequencing data and 70 million to 85 million unique TCR sequences were included in an early release covering around 650 HLA-typed donors. To study patterns of TCR occurrence, a later analysis re-analyzed previously published TCR beta repertoires from more than 550 donors and added high-resolution HLA genotyping.

CDR1 SGHDT and CDR2 YYEEEE are derived from the germline V gene. The V and J ends are trimmed by 0 bases and 12 bases, leaving 15 bases between them. CDR3 length: 13 amino acids, cysteine to phenylalanine. Of all the DNA, just the CDR3 is kept, 39 bases in frame from base 1. Libraries were built with the immunoSEQ multiplex PCR assay. For the multiplex PCR, a mixture combining 60 forward primers for TCR Vbeta segments and 13 reverse primers for TCR Jbeta segments was used. Amplification of the CDR3 region of rearranged TCR beta genes was performed with a multiplex PCR assay on genomic DNA. The Illumina HiSeq System was used to sequence the amplified TCR beta libraries as 87-base-pair reads. The authors' analysis ran thus. A later analysis counted around 72 million unique TCR beta chains across the 650 to 800 repertoires, and some 12 million of these chains were shared by at least two donors. Raw reads were error-corrected and collapsed into unique sequences by a nearest-neighbor algorithm in which closely related sequences were merged to remove PCR and sequencing errors. Alignment of CDR3 sequences to IMGT reference sequences was used to assign V, D and J gene segments. For a sequence to be retained, a match of at least six nucleotides was required to both a V gene segment and a J gene segment. Rearrangements were called productive when the CDR3 lacked stop codons and stayed in frame with V and J; all others were non-productive. Following IMGT convention, CDR3 was defined as the stretch from the second conserved V-encoded cysteine to the conserved J-encoded phenylalanine. The earlier analysis of about 530 of the donors excluded any sequence lacking an unambiguous match to a single V gene segment. An earlier analysis of fewer than 650 of the donors classified V segments as functional when productive rearrangements were above 56.7% and as segregating when the standard deviation between donors was above 5%. A statistical classification framework was built for diagnosing cytomegalovirus status from the catalog of TCR beta chain sequences. In a later analysis, V and J genes were assigned by comparing TCR nucleotide sequences against IMGT/GENE-DB human TR gene sequences. In a later analysis, CDR3 sequences and most-parsimonious VDJ recombination scenarios were assigned using the TCRdist pipeline. A later analysis defined each TCR beta chain by its CDR3 amino acid sequence plus V-gene family, and excluded reads lacking a unique V-gene family. In a later analysis, 500 to 650 highly shared, low-generation-probability nucleotide sequences were removed to address suspected cross-contamination and a sequencing artifact. In a later analysis, a clonal expansion index was calculated for each public chain from normalized within-repertoire ranks of inferred template counts. In a later analysis, generation probabilities were computed using a VDJ recombination model fitted to out-of-frame rearrangements, and the results were checked against IGoR. A later analysis scored TCR-TCR, TCR-HLA and TCR-CMV co-occurrence with hypergeometric tests, applying a repertoire-size bias correction to TCR pairs. To estimate false discovery rates, a later analysis permuted the HLA or CMV assignments 20 times. A later analysis grouped co-occurring TCRs with DBSCAN, adding TCRdist sequence similarity when clustering within HLA-allele-positive subsets. Repertoires with fewer than 30,000 or more than 120,000 public chains, plus five repertoires with anomalous nucleotide sharing, were excluded from co-occurrence clustering. This is the immuneACCESS table as TCRdb keeps it, with only in-frame sequences that have V and J called. A part of the clones is gone; compared with another copy, unresolved V genes explain less than half, and the rest is unexplained. V and J calls and clone size are those listed in that table; D and trimming were worked out from the DNA. The sample table holds about 160,000 clones, of which about 72% were seen once. Around 1.5% of the sample belongs to the ten largest clones.

Beyond this particular receptor, the publication reports: The authors suggested that the approach could potentially be generalized to other disease states and immunological phenotypes. A later analysis found that most CMV-associated TCR beta chains appeared HLA-restricted, with HLA associations seemingly driven largely by CMV exposure. A later analysis associated 17,000 or so TCR beta sequences with specific HLA alleles at a false discovery rate of 0.05. In a later genetic analysis, fewer N-insertions in productive TCRs were reported among donors in an Asian-associated ancestry cluster than the roughly 700-donor mean. Because HLA typing was unavailable for some donors at each locus, only the typed subset was used in association tests. A few of the identified cytomegalovirus-associated TCR beta chains were confirmed in vitro to be specific for cytomegalovirus antigens. Across donors, most TCR sequences were observed very rarely, whereas some public TCRs were present in many individuals. For the cohort, immune exposure information was limited to CMV serostatus. The sequencing pipeline was judged likely to have produced a cluster of highly shared sequence variants as a technical artifact. In the study, approximately 150 TCR beta chains were listed as associated with cytomegalovirus. According to a later analysis, TCR association rates differed among HLA loci, with DRB1 alleles showing the most associated TCRs and HLA-C alleles showing the fewest. Linkage disequilibrium might explain the correlated functional status among segregating V segments, but an unknown experimental factor could not be excluded. The earlier analysis of 587 of the donors excluded some 16 rarely observed V segments, including chromosome 9 orphons, because counts were too low. In a later analysis, HLA-associated TCR beta chains were found to be more clonally expanded and to have lower generation probabilities than equally common non-associated chains. The presence/absence analyses assumed that sequencing depth was roughly uniform across donors, and that assumption may not be true. A further reported finding was that TCR beta sequences accurately predicted the HLA-A and HLA-B alleles for most subjects in the first cohort. The classifier was reported to diagnose cytomegalovirus status with high specificity and sensitivity in both the original and validation cohorts. A later genetic analysis associated a missense DCLRE1C variant with V-gene and J-gene trimming of TCR beta chains, and an independent cohort replicated the association. According to a later analysis, parvovirus B19, influenza, CMV and Epstein-Barr virus appeared linked to several top co-occurrence clusters. This cohort had only TCR beta chains sequenced, and the lack of alpha or paired-chain data limited which features could be detected. Broadly in line with IMGT annotations, most TCR beta V segments showed up in productive rearrangements about 87% or about 30% of the time in an earlier analysis of some 590 of the donors. Some IMGT-functional V segments, including TRBV6-2 and TRBV6-3, could not be told apart with the 87-base-pair reads, so those segments were excluded. Assigning TCR associations to individual alleles was difficult when HLA alleles, especially DR and DQ, strongly co-occurred.

The cohort consisted of 670 or so healthy bone marrow donors. Cohort members were all nominally healthy when sampled, although unrecorded immune exposures were likely present. The donor was CMV seronegative and belonged to the group of approximately 320 seronegative cohort members. Every donor gave a peripheral blood sample, and the peripheral blood mononuclear cells from that sample were used for TCR beta sequencing. Genomic DNA extraction from the blood cell samples was performed with the Qiagen DNeasy Blood Extraction Kit. This clone has only one observation. The antigen this receptor binds is unknown. Per-base qualities were not stored, and no clone one base away is much larger.

The sequence joins TRBV5-6 to TRBJ1-2; no D gene call is confident. Source material: PBMCs. This sequence was found in a man in his sixties in good health and CMV-seronegative. The CDR3 here reads CASSLEQFGRDTF. DNA sequence: TGTGCCAGCAGCTTGGAACAGTTCGGGAGGGACACCTTC.